A single sample is the source of the 28 T cell receptor beta chains below, sequenced in a study of T cells after yellow fever vaccination. TCRdb itself ran the 5' RACE reads through MiXCR, one entry per CDR3 protein. The sample has some 110,000 distinct CDR3 sequences, 6.5% to 9% seen once. The source material was CD8+ T cells sorted from PBMCs, sampled 45 days after the yellow fever booster vaccination. These receptor sequences come from a man aged 25 to 40 who received the YFV17D yellow fever vaccine.

The CDR3 protein is CASGKLGEHTDTQYF. CDR3 in DNA: TGTGCCAGCGGAAAACTCGGGGAACACACAGATACGCAGTATTTT. The V gene is TRBV27, the J gene TRBJ2-3; D perhaps matches TRBD2 (5 bases). Trimming shortened V by 8 bases and J by 2 bases, and 17 bases separated the two germline ends. Germline CDR1 MNHEY, CDR2 SMNVEV (reference sequence). CDR3 length equals 15 residues.

At least ten counts were recorded for this clonotype. This chain connects TRBV6-1 to TRBJ2-1; TRBD1 aligns across 9 bases. This CDR3 contains 16 residues. Per germline, CDR1 MNHNS and CDR2 SASEGT. J lost 3 bases, V lost 2 bases, and 5 bases had no gene match. The CDR3 region is CASSELGQGNYNEQFF. CDR3 sequence (DNA): TGTGCCAGCAGTGAACTGGGACAGGGAAACTACAATGAGCAGTTCTTC.

The sample holds many counts of this clonotype. The V gene is TRBV12-3 or TRBV12-4, the J gene TRBJ2-1; TRBD1 is a possible D gene (6 bases). Trimming removed 1 base at V and 6 bases at J, with 7 bases between. CDR3 length equals 13 residues. CDR3: CASSLGTVNEQFF. The CDR3, as DNA: TGTGCCAGCAGTTTAGGGACAGTCAATGAGCAGTTCTTC.

This clonotype has more than one count but fewer than ten. The chain carries TRBV9 and TRBJ1-2; D gene uncertain. V gave up 0 bases and J gave up 6 bases, with 15 bases separating them. CDR1 and CDR2 (germline): SGDLS, YYNGEE. The CDR3 consists of 15 residues. The CDR3 protein is CASSVGSYDKHGYTF. CDR3 DNA: TGTGCCAGCAGCGTAGGAAGCTACGATAAACATGGCTACACCTTC. The whole variable domain, remainder taken from reference TRBV9 and TRBJ1-2, is DSGVTQTPKHLITATGQRVTLRCSPRSGDLSVYWYQQSLDQGLQFLIQYYNGEERAKGNILERFSAQQFPDLHSELNLSSLELGDSALYFCASSVGSYDKHGYTFGSGTRLTVV.

The chain recombines TRBV9 with TRBJ2-3; 11 nucleotides agree with TRBD2. With V trimmed by 7 bases and J by 1 base, 5 bases remained unmatched. The CDR3 consists of 15 residues. CDR1 is SGDLS and CDR2 is YYNGEE in the germline V gene. The CDR3 nucleotides are TGTGCCAGCTGCCCGACTAGCGGGGGCACAGATACGCAGTATTTT. This codes for CASCPTSGGTDTQYF. Supplemented by reference TRBV9 and TRBJ2-3, the full variable domain reads DSGVTQTPKHLITATGQRVTLRCSPRSGDLSVYWYQQSLDQGLQFLIQYYNGEERAKGNILERFSAQQFPDLHSELNLSSLELGDSALYFCASCPTSGGTDTQYFGPGTRLTVL.

The rearrangement links TRBV3-1 to TRBJ2-7; no clear D gene. The CDR3 consists of 12 residues. V lost 3 bases, J lost 3 bases, and 6 bases lay in between. Germline-derived CDR1 and CDR2 are LGHDT and YNNKEL (reference sequence). The CDR3: CASSQLDYEQYF. The CDR3 region has the DNA TGTGCCAGCAGCCAGCTAGACTACGAGCAGTACTTC.

In its sample, this clonotype was seen many times. The chain joins TRBV7-9 to TRBJ2-1; the D gene is possibly TRBD1 (5 bases). V gave up 1 base and J gave up 2 bases, with 6 bases separating them. The CDR3 runs 14 residues. Germline V gene data show CDR1 as SEHNR and CDR2 as FQNEAQ (reference sequence). The DNA for the CDR3 is TGTGCCAGCAGCTTAGAACAGGCCTACAATGAGCAGTTCTTC. Translating it yields CASSLEQAYNEQFF.

This clonotype was detected many times. The chain links TRBV20-1 to TRBJ2-1; unclear D gene. With 3 bases removed from V and 6 bases from J, the gap between germline ends came to 9 bases. The germline V gene has CDR1 DFQATT and CDR2 SNEGSKA (reference sequence). The CDR3 loop spans 12 amino acids. The CDR3 DNA reads as TGCAGTGCTAGCGAGGCAGCCAATGAGCAGTTCTTC. Translating it yields CSASEAANEQFF.

This clonotype was observed at least ten times. This chain links TRBV9 with TRBJ2-2; D remains unclear. CDR3 length: 15 residues. Germline V gives CDR1 SGDLS, CDR2 YYNGEE. The V end was cut by 2 bases, the J end by 4 bases, with 12 bases between. The CDR3 spells CASSVGDSTTGELFF. The CDR3 coding sequence is TGTGCCAGCAGCGTTGGGGATTCAACCACCGGGGAGCTGTTTTTT. Full variable domain (rest looked up from reference TRBV9 and TRBJ2-2): DSGVTQTPKHLITATGQRVTLRCSPRSGDLSVYWYQQSLDQGLQFLIQYYNGEERAKGNILERFSAQQFPDLHSELNLSSLELGDSALYFCASSVGDSTTGELFFGEGSRLTVL.

This clonotype was observed a few times. This chain joins TRBV14 and TRBJ2-1; possible D gene TRBD2, 5 bases. V lost 6 bases and J 8 bases, leaving 17 bases between the germline ends. Germline CDR1 and CDR2: SGHDN and FVKESK. The length of the CDR3 is 14 residues. CDR3 sequence reads: CASSTSTGFYEQFF. CDR3 coding DNA: TGTGCCAGCAGTACTAGTACTGGCTTCTATGAGCAGTTCTTC.

Only a few counts were recorded for this clonotype. The J gene is TRBJ2-5, the V gene TRBV6-5; 11 positions match TRBD1. CDR3 length: 15 residues. Trimming cost V 2 bases and J 4 bases; bases outside gene matches: 3. Germline CDR1 MNHEY, CDR2 SVGAGI. CDR3 DNA: TGTGCCAGCAGTTACGCAGGGACAGGGGGAGAGACCCAGTACTTC. This gives the protein CASSYAGTGGETQYF.

The chain combines TRBV5-6 with TRBJ2-1, with D perhaps TRBD1 or TRBD2 (5 bases each). Per the germline V gene, CDR1 is SGHDT and CDR2 is YYEEEE. V was shortened by 5 bases and J by 6 bases, with 9 bases between the two germline ends. The CDR3 sequence is 12 residues long. CDR3 coding DNA: TGTGCCAGCAGATTTGGGGGCAATGAGCAGTTCTTC. It translates to CASRFGGNEQFF.

The CDR3 loop is CASSHGGGGNEQFF. DNA of the CDR3: TGTGCCAGCAGCCATGGGGGTGGCGGGAATGAGCAGTTCTTC. The V and J genes are TRBV7-2 and TRBJ2-1; D possibly matches TRBD1 or TRBD2 (5 bases each). Germline-derived CDR1 and CDR2 are SGHTA and FQGNSA. This CDR3 has 14 amino acids. Trimming stripped 5 bases from V and 7 bases from J, with 15 bases between.

This clonotype was counted many times. The chain carries TRBV5-5 and TRBJ1-5; D is perhaps TRBD1 (5 bases). The V end was cut by 4 bases, the J end by 5 bases, with 16 bases between. There are 15 residues in the CDR3. Germline lookup yields CDR1 SGHKS and CDR2 YYEKEE (reference sequence). CDR3 coding DNA: TGTGCCAGCAGCCTGCTGGGGGATGGGGATCAGCCCCAGCATTTT. It encodes CASSLLGDGDQPQHF.

This clonotype came up many times. The chain recombines TRBV6-2 or TRBV6-3 with TRBJ2-1; D is unresolved. The CDR3 runs 15 residues. Per the germline V gene, CDR1 is MNHEY and CDR2 is SVGEGT. With 6 bases removed from V and 0 bases from J, the gap between germline ends came to 12 bases. The CDR3 nucleotides read TGTGCCAGCAGCCTTGACCTAAGCTCCTACAATGAGCAGTTCTTC. As protein: CASSLDLSSYNEQFF.

This clonotype was seen at least ten times. This chain links TRBV29-1 with TRBJ1-1, with D unclear. V lost 6 bases to trimming and J lost 11 bases, with 13 bases between them. CDR1 and CDR2 from the germline V gene are SQVTM and ANQGSEA. CDR3 length: 10 amino acids. In DNA form, the CDR3 reads TGCAGCGTGGTCCCAGTGGGGGCTTTCTTT. Translation: CSVVPVGAFF.

At least ten counts were recorded for this clonotype. This rearrangement joins TRBV3-1 to TRBJ2-1, with D possibly being TRBD2 (5 bases). Germline lookup yields CDR1 LGHDT and CDR2 YNNKEL (reference sequence). The CDR3 has 14 residues. Trimming stripped 2 bases from V and 4 bases from J, with 9 bases between. CDR3 residues: CASSQYREYNEQFF. The CDR3 bases are TGTGCCAGCAGCCAATACCGGGAATACAATGAGCAGTTCTTC.

In this sample, this clonotype turned up a few times. This chain joins TRBV12-3 or TRBV12-4 and TRBJ2-3, with D uncertain. CDR3 length: 17 amino acids. V gave up 2 bases and J gave up 0 bases, with 15 bases separating them. The CDR3 region has the DNA TGTGCCAGCAGTTTATCCCCGCCGGCCACTAGCACAGATACGCAGTATTTT. Its translation: CASSLSPPATSTDTQYF.

This clonotype was counted only a few times. This chain uses TRBV12-3 or TRBV12-4 with TRBJ2-1, with D perhaps matching TRBD1 or TRBD2 (5 bases each). This CDR3 spans 13 amino acids. V lost 6 bases to trimming and J lost 8 bases, with 14 bases between them. Here the CDR3 DNA reads TGTGCCAGCAGGGACGGGACCCTGGATGAGCAGTTCTTC. Protein sequence: CASRDGTLDEQFF.

The chain couples TRBV12-5 to TRBJ2-2; D is possibly TRBD2 (5 bases). Trimming shortened V by 7 bases and J by 6 bases, and 12 bases separated the two germline ends. The germline gives CDR1 LGHNT, CDR2 FRNRAP. The CDR3 spans 13 residues. CDR3 bases: TGTGCTAGTGCGGAGAGGGTAGCCGGGGAGCTGTTTTTT. This encodes CASAERVAGELFF.

The rearrangement uses TRBV5-1 and TRBJ2-1; D gene uncertain. In germline, CDR1 is SGHRS, CDR2 YFSETQ. The CDR3 contains 17 residues. V lost 0 bases and J 0 bases, leaving 13 bases between the germline ends. This CDR3 reads CASSLAPLGNSYNEQFF. In nucleotides, the CDR3 is TGCGCCAGCAGCTTGGCTCCCCTAGGCAACTCCTACAATGAGCAGTTCTTC.

The chain recombines TRBV20-1 with TRBJ2-1, with 7 bases matching TRBD2. The germline V gene has CDR1 DFQATT and CDR2 SNEGSKA (reference sequence). This CDR3 is 17 amino acids long. J was trimmed by 3 bases and V by 0 bases; bases with no gene match: 11. CDR3 in amino acids: CSARDTPTSAFYNEQFF. CDR3 DNA: TGCAGTGCTAGAGATACCCCTACTAGCGCTTTCTACAATGAGCAGTTCTTC.

In its sample, this clonotype was seen many times. The chain has TRBV6-5 and TRBJ2-2; no firm D call. Deletions cut 0 bases from V and 6 bases from J, with 5 bases between. Germline V gives CDR1 MNHEY, CDR2 SVGAGI. The CDR3 is 13 residues long. The CDR3 protein is CASSYSLAGELFF. As DNA, the CDR3 is TGTGCCAGCAGTTACTCTCTGGCCGGGGAGCTGTTTTTT.

This clonotype was recorded at least ten times. The chain carries TRBV14 and TRBJ2-2; D remains unclear. Germline assignment: CDR1 SGHDN and CDR2 FVKESK. The CDR3 is 14 residues long. V lost 1 base and J 3 bases, leaving 6 bases between the germline ends. In DNA form, the CDR3 reads TGTGCCAGCAGCCAAGCCCGATACACCGGGGAGCTGTTTTTT. It specifies CASSQARYTGELFF.

As regards this clonotype: This may stem from a read error, because a much larger clone lies one nucleotide away. V usage is TRBV27 and J usage is TRBJ1-5; D possibly corresponds to TRBD1 (5 bases). The germline CDR1 and CDR2 sequences are MNHEY and SMNVEV (reference sequence). CDR3 length equals 15 residues. In DNA, the CDR3 is TGTGCCAGCAGTTTATTCGGGGGGAGCAAGCAGCCCCAGCATTTT. Translated, it gives CASSLFGGSKQPQHF.

This clonotype was observed many times. The rearrangement uses TRBV28 and TRBJ2-7; TRBD1 is a possible D gene (6 bases). Germline lookup yields CDR1 MDHEN and CDR2 SYDVKM. This CDR3 has 13 amino acids. Trimming removed 5 bases from V and 7 bases from J, with 15 bases in between. CDR3 coding DNA: TGTGCCAGCAGTCAACACAGGGTAAGGGAGCAGTACTTC. Translated, it gives CASSQHRVREQYF.

In this sample, this clonotype turned up many times. V gene TRBV12-3 or TRBV12-4 combines with J gene TRBJ2-7, with TRBD1 as a possible D gene (5 bases). The CDR3 totals 12 residues. V shed 3 bases and J shed 5 bases, with 8 bases lying between them. The CDR3 DNA sequence: TGTGCCAGCAGTTTCGGACAACACGAGCAGTACTTC. Translating gives CASSFGQHEQYF.

This clonotype showed up just a few times. The J gene is TRBJ1-5, the V gene TRBV20-1; 8 positions agree with TRBD1. The germline V gene encodes CDR1 DFQATT and CDR2 SNEGSKA (reference sequence). The CDR3 runs 19 residues. V was clipped by 3 bases and J by 0 bases; unmatched bases: 16. The CDR3, as DNA: TGCAGTGCTAGTAATGGGACAGACAGGGGCAGTTATAGCAATCAGCCCCAGCATTTT. This gives the protein CSASNGTDRGSYSNQPQHF.